What follows describes a single T cell receptor beta chain. This sample was taken from a study of blood T cell repertoires in COVID-19. Assignments of participants to cohorts depended upon their own reported clinical history. Shortly before study entry, within 2 weeks, exposed participants had met a COVID-19 case. V lost 5 bases to trimming and J lost 4 bases, with 11 bases between them. The germline V gene has CDR1 MNHEY and CDR2 SMNVEV (reference sequence). The CDR3 extends over 13 amino acids. TCRdb keeps only in-frame clones here, not all; method: immunoSEQ multiplex PCR. The table records 250,000 or so clones, roughly 88% of them present only once.

Sequencing was carried out using PBMCs or T cells enriched from blood (not recorded which). The receptor was derived from a woman aged 40 to 50 who had been exposed to COVID-19. The chain carries TRBV27 and TRBJ1-2, with TRBD1 as a possible D gene (5 bases). The CDR3 here is CASSHDSLYGYTF. Here the CDR3 DNA reads TGTGCCAGCAGTCACGACAGTCTCTATGGCTACACCTTC.